These 6 T cell receptor beta chains came from one sample sequenced in a study of CD8+CD57+ T cells in acquired aplastic anemia. CD8+CD57+ cell expansion had been shown by flow cytometry in patients chosen for sequencing. Researchers used genomic DNA as the template to profile TCR beta VDJ and CDR3. One entry per CDR3 protein results from TCRdb running MiXCR on the reads. The sample lists roughly 260,000 distinct CDR3 sequences; around 46% were seen once. Sequencing was carried out using sorted CD4+, CD8+, or CD8+CD57+ T cells (not recorded which) from PBMCs. The receptors come from a human donor with aplastic anemia.

This chain uses TRBV5-8 with TRBJ1-3, with 10 nucleotides matching TRBD1. Germline-derived CDR1 and CDR2 are SGHTS and YDEGEE. The CDR3 spans 15 residues. Losses at the gene ends were 5 bases for V and 3 bases for J; bases not matched to a gene: 5. The CDR3 reads CASSFRDRGGNTIYF. The CDR3 DNA is TGTGCCAGCAGTTTCCGGGACAGGGGTGGAAACACCATATATTTT.

The chain combines TRBV13 with TRBJ2-7; 8 positions agree with TRBD2. Germline assignment: CDR1 PRHDT and CDR2 FYEKMQ (reference sequence). J was trimmed by 9 bases and V by 1 base; bases with no gene match: 11. This CDR3 contains 15 residues. CDR3 loop: CASSLASGPWGGQYF. CDR3 sequence (DNA): TGTGCCAGCAGCTTAGCTAGCGGGCCTTGGGGGGGGCAGTACTTC.

The chain joins TRBV6-5 to TRBJ2-5, with D perhaps TRBD1 (7 bases). The CDR3 runs to 15 residues. Trimming pared 7 bases from V and 2 bases from J, leaving 17 bases between. CDR1 is MNHEY and CDR2 is SVGAGI in the germline V gene. CDR3 nucleotide sequence: TGTGCCAGCACGTTTGCAGGGGGGATTCAAGAGACCCAGTACTTC. Translated, it gives CASTFAGGIQETQYF.

This chain links TRBV4-3 with TRBJ2-1; 8 nucleotides line up with TRBD1. CDR3 length: 16 residues. Trimming removed 1 base from V and 4 bases from J; junction bases left unmatched: 6. Germline loops: CDR1 LGHNA, CDR2 YSLEER. CDR3 in amino acids: CASSQGGQGGYNEQFF. The DNA of the CDR3 is TGCGCCAGCAGCCAAGGCGGACAGGGAGGATACAATGAGCAGTTCTTC.

Many counts were recorded for this clonotype. The rearrangement links TRBV7-9 to TRBJ2-7; weak D call: TRBD1 (5 bases). This CDR3 region has 15 residues. Trimming took 2 bases from V and 3 from J, leaving 14 bases between them. Per germline, CDR1 SEHNR and CDR2 FQNEAQ (reference sequence). The CDR3 DNA reads as TGTGCCAGCAGCTTAAGGGGCTCGCGAGACTACGAGCAGTACTTC. It yields the protein CASSLRGSRDYEQYF.

The chain has TRBV5-1 and TRBJ2-7; 7 nucleotides agree with TRBD2. CDR3 length: 13 amino acids. Germline V gene sequence: CDR1 SGHRS, CDR2 YFSETQ. Trimming took 4 bases from V and 2 from J; bases not matched to a gene: 3. This CDR3 reads CASSSGTTYEQYF. The CDR3 bases are TGCGCCAGCAGCAGCGGGACTACCTACGAGCAGTACTTC.